The entry that follows covers one TCR beta chain sequence. Its target is unknown. Data came from immunoSEQ multiplex PCR; TCRdb stores just in-frame clones and leaves some out. The sample includes 4,500 to 5,500 clones, roughly four fifths of them seen just once. The data were obtained in a study of T cell repertoires in ileal Crohn's disease. Study-level findings and limits: Clonal expansions were more frequent in active smokers than non-smokers at surgery.

Germline V gives CDR1 SGHRS, CDR2 YFSETQ. The CDR3 loop spans 12 amino acids. Trimming removed 2 bases from V and 8 bases from J, with 10 bases in between. V usage is TRBV5-1 and J usage is TRBJ1-2, with a possible D match to TRBD1 (5 bases). The sequence came from an adult with Crohn's disease. The material sequenced was ileal tissue. The CDR3 nucleotides are TGCGCCAGCAGCTTTGACAGTGGAGGCTACACCTTC. This codes for CASSFDSGGYTF.